These 27 T cell receptor beta chains share one sample of origin, sequenced in a study of blood T cell repertoires in COVID-19. Using immunoSEQ multiplex PCR, the repertoire was profiled, and TCRdb retains in-frame clones only, with some absent. This table has around 160,000 clones, around 81% appearing once. Sequenced sample: PBMCs or T cells enriched from blood (not recorded which). The receptors stem from a man between 40 and 49 years old who had recovered from COVID-19.

This rearrangement joins TRBV19 to TRBJ2-3; perhaps TRBD1 as D (5 bases). The V and J ends lost 11 bases and 5 bases respectively, with 17 bases between them. Germline CDR1 LNHDA, CDR2 SQIVND (reference sequence). The CDR3 spans 13 residues. CDR3 protein: CAALGSDRDTQYF. The DNA of the CDR3 is TGTGCCGCCTTGGGGTCCGACAGAGATACGCAGTATTTT.

The chain couples TRBV27 to TRBJ1-6, with TRBD1 identical over 9 bases. This CDR3 is built from 15 residues. Germline CDR1 reads MNHEY; CDR2 reads SMNVEV (reference sequence). V was pared by 5 bases and J by 9 bases, with 8 bases of the junction left unmatched. CDR3 amino acids: CASSQSGTGISPLHF. The DNA of the CDR3 is TGTGCCAGCAGTCAGTCGGGGACAGGGATTTCACCCCTCCACTTT.

This clone showed up just once. In DNA form, the CDR3 reads TGTGCCAGCAGCTTTAACTCCGGGACTTTAAATGGCTACACCTTC. Translating it yields CASSFNSGTLNGYTF. The genes are TRBV7-8 and TRBJ1-2; the D gene is possibly TRBD1 (5 bases). Trimming removed 3 bases at V and 6 bases at J, with 17 bases between. This CDR3 comprises 15 residues. The germline CDR1 and CDR2 sequences are SGHVS and FQNEAQ. The full variable domain, in which reference TRBV7-8 and TRBJ1-2 provide the parts outside the CDR3, is GAGVSQSPRYKVAKRGQDVALRCDPISGHVSLFWYQQALGQGPEFLTYFQNEAQLDKSGLPSDRFFAERPEGSVSTLKIQRTQQEDSAVYLCASSFNSGTLNGYTFGSGTRLTVV.

The chain carries TRBV28 and TRBJ2-1; 9 positions agree with TRBD2. Germline trimming cut 5 bases from V and 8 bases from J; bases unmatched to any gene: 10. The CDR3 contains 15 residues. The germline V gene encodes CDR1 MDHEN and CDR2 SYDVKM. CDR3 DNA sequence: TGTGCCAGCAGTCAGGCGGGGGGGGCCTCGTATGAGCAGTTCTTC. It yields the protein CASSQAGGASYEQFF. The complete variable domain, with remaining parts taken from reference TRBV28 and TRBJ2-1, reads DVKVTQSSRYLVKRTGEKVFLECVQDMDHENMFWYRQDPGLGLRLIYFSYDVKMKEKGDIPEGYSVSREKKERFSLILESASTNQTSMYLCASSQAGGASYEQFFGPGTRLTVL.

This CDR3 is CASSLPVSGAEATQYF. CDR3 bases: TGTGCCAGCAGCCTTCCGGTTAGCGGGGCTGAGGCGACCCAGTACTTC. J is TRBJ2-5 and V is TRBV9, with 8 bases identical to TRBD2. Germline lookup yields CDR1 SGDLS and CDR2 YYNGEE. The V and J ends lost 4 bases and 7 bases, in that order; junction bases with no gene match: 15. The CDR3 spans 16 residues.

The CDR3 DNA is TGTGCCAGCAGTGGCTTGGACGGGGGGGAGACCCAGTACTTC. Residues: CASSGLDGGETQYF. The rearrangement joins TRBV2 to TRBJ2-5; 7 nucleotides match TRBD2. J gave up 5 bases and V 4 bases, and 7 bases lay outside the gene matches. From germline, CDR1 is SNHLY and CDR2 FYNNEI. The CDR3 is made up of 14 amino acids.

The chain has TRBV9 and TRBJ2-3; 9 bases fit TRBD2. Germline CDR1 reads SGDLS; CDR2 reads YYNGEE. The CDR3 length is 15 residues. Trimming took 4 bases from V and 0 from J; bases not matched to a gene: 3. CDR3 region: CASSWSGGSTDTQYF. The CDR3 DNA follows: TGTGCCAGCAGCTGGAGCGGGGGGAGCACAGATACGCAGTATTTT.

The J gene is TRBJ2-1, the V gene TRBV9; 12 bases agree with TRBD2. With V trimmed by 7 bases and J by 6 bases, 17 bases remained unmatched. In germline, CDR1 is SGDLS, CDR2 YYNGEE. The CDR3 loop spans 18 amino acids. CDR3 sequence reads: CASDGQGESSGGANEQFF. The CDR3 coding sequence is TGTGCCAGCGACGGACAGGGAGAATCTAGCGGGGGGGCCAATGAGCAGTTCTTC.

The chain uses TRBV5-4 and TRBJ2-5, with 10 positions matching TRBD2. The CDR3 is 18 residues long. Trimming at V came to 3 bases and at J to 4 bases, leaving 15 bases not matched to a gene. Per the germline V gene, CDR1 is SGHNT and CDR2 is YYREEE (reference sequence). CDR3 bases: TGTGCCAGCAGCTCTCGATTTAGCGGGGGGCCCTGGGGAGAGACCCAGTACTTC. Translating gives CASSSRFSGGPWGETQYF.

V is TRBV7-8 and J is TRBJ2-6; D is ambiguous. The CDR3 covers 20 residues. The V end lost 4 bases, the J end lost 0 bases, and 22 bases lay between the germline ends. Germline V CDR1 and CDR2: SGHVS, FQNEAQ. CDR3 region: CASSSPERTLPSSGANVLTF. DNA for the CDR3: TGTGCCAGCAGCTCCCCTGAGCGTACACTTCCGAGCTCTGGGGCCAACGTCCTGACTTTC.

This clone was counted between two and nine times. The V and J genes are TRBV27 and TRBJ1-1; D gene ambiguous. CDR3 length: 15 residues. V was clipped by 10 bases and J by 1 base, with 19 bases between them. Germline V gene lookup returns CDR1 MNHEY and CDR2 SMNVEV (reference sequence). CDR3 sequence reads: CATRNTGSPNTEAFF. For the CDR3, the DNA is TGTGCCACTAGGAACACGGGGTCACCGAACACTGAAGCTTTCTTT.

This chain joins TRBV7-3 and TRBJ2-2; D perhaps matches TRBD2 (6 bases). In germline, CDR1 is SGHTA, CDR2 FQGTGA. The V and J ends lost 3 bases and 6 bases respectively, with 11 bases between them. This CDR3 is built from 14 residues. CDR3 amino acids: CASSFGGAPGELFF. In DNA, the CDR3 is TGTGCCAGCAGCTTCGGGGGTGCACCCGGGGAGCTGTTTTTT.

The chain uses TRBV9 and TRBJ1-1, with TRBD1 as a possible D gene (5 bases). In germline, CDR1 is SGDLS, CDR2 YYNGEE. The ends were cut back, 3 bases at V and 5 bases at J, with 14 bases in the middle. The CDR3 totals 14 residues. The CDR3 spells CASSGTLRSTEAFF. The CDR3 DNA sequence: TGTGCCAGCAGCGGGACATTGAGGAGTACTGAAGCTTTCTTT. Based on the CDR3 plus reference TRBV9 and TRBJ1-1, the full variable domain is DSGVTQTPKHLITATGQRVTLRCSPRSGDLSVYWYQQSLDQGLQFLIQYYNGEERAKGNILERFSAQQFPDLHSELNLSSLELGDSALYFCASSGTLRSTEAFFGQGTRLTVV.

CDR3 sequence reads: CSAEQGAGTEAFF. For the CDR3, the DNA is TGCAGCGCGGAACAGGGGGCGGGTACTGAAGCTTTCTTT. The chain has TRBV29-1 and TRBJ1-1; TRBD1 matches 9 bases. Germline loops: CDR1 SQVTM, CDR2 ANQGSEA. The CDR3 has 13 residues. V was clipped by 7 bases and J by 5 bases; unmatched bases: 8.

The chain is built from TRBV3-1 (or the pseudogene TRBV3-2) and TRBJ1-3; tentative D call: TRBD1 (5 bases). Per the germline V gene, CDR1 is LGHDT and CDR2 is YNNKEL (reference sequence). The CDR3 totals 14 residues. The V gene lost 8 bases and the J gene lost 0 bases, with 11 bases spanning the gap. The CDR3 loop reads CASRTGVSGNTIYF. The DNA for the CDR3 is TGTGCCAGCCGCACGGGGGTCTCTGGAAACACCATATATTTT.

Many counts were recorded for this clone. This chain uses TRBV9 with TRBJ2-5; TRBD1 matches 12 bases. Germline trimming cut 4 bases from V and 4 bases from J; bases unmatched to any gene: 2. The V gene's germline CDR1 is SGDLS and CDR2 YYNGEE. There are 14 residues in the CDR3. The CDR3 DNA follows: TGTGCCAGCAGCCCGGGACAGGGGGCAGAGACCCAGTACTTC. Translated, it gives CASSPGQGAETQYF.

This clone was picked up a small number of times. This chain connects TRBV18 to TRBJ2-7; tentatively, D is TRBD2 (6 bases). Deletions cut 3 bases from V and 3 bases from J, with 15 bases between. Germline assignment: CDR1 KGHSH and CDR2 LQKENI. The CDR3 runs to 15 residues. The CDR3 is CASSPSEGGYYEQYF. CDR3 in DNA: TGTGCCAGCTCACCTTCAGAGGGAGGCTACTACGAGCAGTACTTC.

This clone was counted a single time. The genes are TRBV10-3 and TRBJ2-7, with D tentatively TRBD2 (6 bases). This CDR3 has 16 amino acids. Per germline, CDR1 ENHRY and CDR2 SYGVKD. The V and J ends lost 0 bases and 3 bases respectively, with 15 bases between them. The CDR3 DNA reads TGTGCCATCAGTGAGTCCGGCAGGCCCGGGGGCTACGAGCAGTACTTC. Its protein product is CAISESGRPGGYEQYF.

V gene TRBV11-2 combines with J gene TRBJ1-6; D is ambiguous. CDR3 size: 15 residues. Germline loops: CDR1 SGHAT, CDR2 FQNNGV. The V end was cut by 5 bases, the J end by 4 bases, with 12 bases between. This CDR3 reads CASSPGANYNSPLHF. The DNA of the CDR3 is TGTGCCAGCAGCCCAGGCGCAAATTATAATTCACCCCTCCACTTT.

J is TRBJ1-2 and V is TRBV23-1; maybe TRBD1 (5 bases). TRBV23-1 is an ORF; its function is uncertain. This CDR3 is 14 amino acids long. Trimming cost V 8 bases and J 6 bases, with 19 bases left between them. The CDR3 protein is CASCGMDKKNGYTF. DNA of the CDR3: TGCGCCAGCTGTGGAATGGACAAGAAGAATGGCTACACCTTC.

The V gene is TRBV3-1 (or the pseudogene TRBV3-2), the J gene TRBJ2-7, with a tentative D call TRBD2 (6 bases). Germline-derived CDR1 and CDR2 are LGHDT and YNNKEL (reference sequence). V lost 0 bases and J 5 bases, leaving 14 bases between the germline ends. The CDR3 sequence is 15 residues long. The CDR3 here is CASSQESRGNNEQYV. The CDR3 DNA sequence: TGTGCCAGCAGCCAAGAGTCCCGGGGGAACAACGAGCAGTACGTC.

This chain uses TRBV10-2 with TRBJ2-5; 9 bases match TRBD1. V lost 7 bases, J lost 5 bases, and 11 bases stayed unmatched. This CDR3 has 15 residues. CDR1 is WSHSY, CDR2 SAAADI, per germline. DNA of the CDR3: TGCGCCAGCAACCCGACAGGGGGAATTGGGGAGACCCAGTACTTC. This encodes CASNPTGGIGETQYF.

V gene TRBV5-5 combines with J gene TRBJ1-5; maybe TRBD1 (5 bases). The CDR3 contains 18 residues. Germline V gene data show CDR1 as SGHKS and CDR2 as YYEKEE (reference sequence). Trimming pared 0 bases from V and 1 base from J, leaving 17 bases between. CDR3 DNA sequence: TGTGCCAGCAGCTTGGTGGACATTAGGTCGTTGAGCAATCAGCCCCAGCATTTT. Its protein is CASSLVDIRSLSNQPQHF. Full variable domain (missing parts from reference TRBV5-5 and TRBJ1-5): DAGVTQSPTHLIKTRGQQVTLRCSPISGHKSVSWYQQVLGQGPQFIFQYYEKEERGRGNFPDRFSARQFPNYSSELNVNALLLGDSALYLCASSLVDIRSLSNQPQHFGDGTRLSIL.

V and J are TRBV7-8 and TRBJ2-3, with TRBD2 as a possible D gene (5 bases). The CDR3 runs 16 residues. CDR1 and CDR2 (germline): SGHVS, FQNEAQ. V was clipped by 6 bases and J by 7 bases, with 23 bases between them. The CDR3 DNA reads as TGTGCCAGCAGTGCTAGCCCGGGGAGTTTGAGGAATACGCAGTATTTT. Translated, it gives CASSASPGSLRNTQYF.

The V call is TRBV6-5, the J call TRBJ1-1; 10 nucleotides match TRBD1. Trimming at V came to 6 bases and at J to 1 base, leaving 5 bases not matched to a gene. In germline, CDR1 is MNHEY, CDR2 SVGAGI. This CDR3 is 15 amino acids long. This CDR3 reads CASRPGQGGNTEAFF. The CDR3 DNA sequence: TGTGCCAGCAGACCCGGACAGGGGGGGAACACTGAAGCTTTCTTT.

Turning to this clone: This sample also contains other DNA sequences that code for the same CDR3. The gene calls are TRBV5-1 and TRBJ1-1; tentative D call: TRBD1 (5 bases). Germline assignment: CDR1 SGHRS and CDR2 YFSETQ. Trimming shortened V by 5 bases and J by 1 base, and 12 bases separated the two germline ends. CDR3 length: 14 residues. The CDR3 reads CASSLAGGNTEAFF. Written as DNA, the CDR3 is TGCGCCAGCAGTCTCGCCGGGGGGAACACTGAAGCTTTCTTT.

This sequence joins TRBV19 and TRBJ1-4; TRBD1 aligns across 9 bases. This CDR3 is 15 amino acids long. Trimming took 5 bases from V and 8 from J; bases not matched to a gene: 9. CDR1 and CDR2 (germline): LNHDA, SQIVND (reference sequence). This CDR3 reads CASSLQGAEGEKLFF. The CDR3 DNA sequence: TGTGCCAGTAGTCTACAGGGGGCGGAAGGGGAAAAACTGTTTTTT.